These 22 T cell receptor beta chains were sequenced from one sample in a study of T cells in women clearing cervical HPV infection. Here immunoSEQ multiplex PCR was the method, and the copy in TCRdb shows in-frame clones only, minus some. This sample's table reports 25,000 to 35,000 clones. The sequenced sample consisted of blood buffy coat. Receptors were obtained from a woman aged 18 to 75 with a cervical HPV16 infection that either progressed to CIN3+ or cleared (not recorded which).

Comments on this clone: The read terminates 3 residues ahead of where the CDR3 ends, so the germline J gene completes it. The genes are TRBV10-3 and TRBJ1-1, with D maybe TRBD1 (5 bases). V gave up 5 bases and J gave up 4 bases, with 26 bases separating them. The CDR3 is 18 residues long. Germline V lookup: CDR1 ENHRY, CDR2 SYGVKD. CDR3 bases read: TGTGCCATCAGTCCCTCCAGACAAGACAGATTTAACCCCACTGAA. Amino acid sequence: CAISPSRQDRFNPTE. The whole CDR3 reads CAISPSRQDRFNPTEAFF.

CDR3 sequence reads: CSVEEQGDTIYF. Incomplete CDR3 DNA: TGCAGCGTTGAAGAACAGGGGGACACC. The rearrangement links TRBV29-1 to TRBJ1-3; 8 nucleotides agree with TRBD1. The read terminates 3 residues before the CDR3 end, so the remaining end is supplied by the germline J gene. Unmatched junction bases numbered 0, after V lost 0 bases and J lost 8 bases. The CDR3 consists of 12 residues. Germline assignment: CDR1 SQVTM and CDR2 ANQGSEA.

About this clone: The read gets to within 3 residues of the CDR3 end, and the germline J gene fills in the rest. The J gene is TRBJ1-2, the V gene TRBV5-1; 9 bases agree with TRBD1. The CDR3 is 16 amino acids. Trimming took 4 bases from V and 6 from J; bases not matched to a gene: 13. In germline, CDR1 is SGHRS, CDR2 YFSETQ. The chain's CDR3 is CASSPGPGQGSHGYTF. CDR3 DNA, as far as it was read: TGCGCCAGCAGCCCGGGTCCGGGACAGGGATCCCATGGC.

Details on this clone: The CDR3 end is not reached by the read, which stops 3 residues before it; the germline J gene fills it in. This sequence joins TRBV18 and TRBJ2-7, with TRBD2 as a possible D gene (5 bases). The CDR3 is 13 residues long. Trimming removed 2 bases at V and 4 bases at J, with 9 bases between. The germline V gene has CDR1 KGHSH and CDR2 LQKENI. The CDR3 bases that were read are TGTGCCAGCTCACCAAGCGGAAAGTACGAG. This translates into CASSPSGKYE. The CDR3 as a whole reads CASSPSGKYEQYF.

As concerns this clone: The read stops 3 residues short of the end of the CDR3; the missing end is completed from the germline J gene. This chain links TRBV30 with TRBJ2-2; D possibly corresponds to TRBD1 (5 bases). Germline V lookup: CDR1 GTSNPN, CDR2 SVGIG (reference sequence). This CDR3 is 18 amino acids long. The sequenced CDR3 bases are TGTGCCTGGAGACGCGGAAGGGGTTCGGGCTCCTATAATTCACCG. This sequence encodes CAWRRGRGSGSYNSP. The CDR3, in full, reads CAWRRGRGSGSYNSPLFF.

For this clone: The DNA ends 3 residues before the CDR3 does, and the rest of the CDR3 is filled in from the germline J gene. This sequence joins TRBV29-1 and TRBJ2-1, with 8 bases that match TRBD2. CDR3 length equals 19 residues. The germline CDR1 and CDR2 sequences are SQVTM and ANQGSEA. V was pared by 2 bases and J by 7 bases, with 22 bases of the junction left unmatched. Incomplete CDR3 DNA: TGCAGCGTTGAAAGCTTCTATAGGCTAGCGGGCACCGGGGCAAATGAG. Protein product: CSVESFYRLAGTGANE. The CDR3 in full is CSVESFYRLAGTGANEQFF.

In the case of this clone: The CDR3 goes on 3 residues after the read ends, and that part is filled in from the germline J gene. The chain is built from TRBV6-1 and TRBJ1-2; a weak D match, TRBD1 (5 bases). The CDR3 totals 12 residues. Germline V gene sequence: CDR1 MNHNS, CDR2 SASEGT. CDR3 bases read: TGTGCCAGCAGTGAAGGGGGGGATACC. Protein product: CASSEGGDT. The entire CDR3 protein is CASSEGGDTYTF.

CDR3 sequence reads: CARSLVTDSYNEQFF. The part of the CDR3 DNA that was read is TGTGCCAGAAGCTTGGTTACAGACTCCTACAATGAG. V and J are TRBV5-3 and TRBJ2-1; no firm D call. The CDR3 extends 3 residues past the end of the read, so its final part is completed from the germline J gene. TRBV5-3 is an ORF, and what it does is uncertain. The CDR3 is 15 residues long. V lost 0 bases and J 0 bases, leaving 7 bases between the germline ends.

Of note for this clone: The missing CDR3 end, 3 residues past where the read stops, is filled in from the germline J gene. The chain is built from TRBV7-6 and TRBJ1-5; tentative D call: TRBD1 (6 bases). The CDR3 is 16 amino acids. Deletions cut 6 bases from V and 6 bases from J, with 21 bases between. Germline CDR1 SGHVS, CDR2 FNYEAQ. The DNA read from the CDR3 is TGTGCCAGCAGTCCCCAGATAGGGGGATCGGGTCAGCCC. Translating it yields CASSPQIGGSGQP. The full CDR3 reads CASSPQIGGSGQPQHF.

In the case of this clone: Other DNA variants within this sample encode the same CDR3. The CDR3 DNA, read in part, is TGTGCCAGCTCACCCGGACAGAACACTGAA. Encoded protein: CASSPGQNTE. Given in full, the CDR3 is CASSPGQNTEAFF. This sequence joins TRBV18 and TRBJ1-1; D is possibly TRBD1 (5 bases). With the read ending 3 residues before the CDR3 end, the germline J gene is used to fill in that end. This CDR3 region has 13 residues. The germline gives CDR1 KGHSH, CDR2 LQKENI. V gave up 3 bases and J gave up 1 base, with 6 bases separating them.

Comments on this clone: With the read ending 3 residues before the CDR3 end, the germline J gene is used to fill in that end. The chain employs TRBV18 and TRBJ2-1; 9 bases are shared with TRBD2. The CDR3 covers 15 residues. With 3 bases clipped from V and 3 bases from J, the junction kept 3 bases outside the gene matches. Germline V gene data show CDR1 as KGHSH and CDR2 as LQKENI. CDR3 DNA (partial): TGTGCCAGCTCACCCATAGCGGGGGTCTACAATGAG. This sequence encodes CASSPIAGVYNE. From start to end, the CDR3 is CASSPIAGVYNEQFF. The variable domain in full, with the rest retrieved from reference TRBV18 and TRBJ2-1, is NAGVMQNPRHLVRRRGQEARLRCSPMKGHSHVYWYRQLPEEGLKFMVYLQKENIIDESGMPKERFSAEFPKEGPSILRIQQVVRGDSAAYFCASSPIAGVYNEQFFGPGTRLTVL.

A note on this clone: The CDR3 goes on 3 residues after the read ends, and that part is filled in from the germline J gene. The rearrangement links TRBV4-1 to TRBJ2-2; 8 bases agree with TRBD2. After removal of 3 bases from V and 7 bases from J, the junction contained 7 bases not matched to a gene. The CDR3 runs 15 residues. Germline V gives CDR1 MGHRA, CDR2 YSYEKL. The covered CDR3 bases are TGCGCCAGCAGCCAGCGGACTAGCCTGGGCGGGGAG. This sequence encodes CASSQRTSLGGE. The whole CDR3 is CASSQRTSLGGELFF.

Of note for this clone: The read gets to within 3 residues of the CDR3 end, and the germline J gene fills in the rest. The rearrangement links TRBV11-3 to TRBJ2-7; D ambiguous. The CDR3 sequence is 13 residues long. The germline V gene encodes CDR1 SGHNT and CDR2 YENEEA. With 5 bases removed from V and 0 bases from J, the gap between germline ends came to 8 bases. The CDR3 region is CASSHDISYEQYF. Incomplete CDR3 DNA: TGTGCCAGCAGCCATGACATCTCCTACGAG.

With regard to this clone: The read falls 3 residues short of the CDR3 end, and the missing part is taken from the germline J gene. This chain connects TRBV5-1 to TRBJ1-2; a possible D gene is TRBD1 (5 bases). Germline V gives CDR1 SGHRS, CDR2 YFSETQ. The CDR3 spans 15 residues. Partial CDR3 DNA: TGCGCCAGCAGCATCCAAACTAGCGGGGCGGAGACC. Residues: CASSIQTSGAET. The CDR3, in full, reads CASSIQTSGAETYTF.

Comment on this clone: The read ends 3 residues before the CDR3 terminus; that terminus is restored from the germline J gene. V gene TRBV18 combines with J gene TRBJ2-4; possible D gene TRBD1, 6 bases. Germline CDR1 and CDR2: KGHSH and LQKENI. This CDR3 has 15 residues. CDR3: CASSHNGQMNYGQYF. The CDR3 DNA, read in part, is TGTGCCAGCTCCCATAACGGACAGATGAACTATGGT.

A word on this clone: Sequencing ends 3 residues short of the CDR3 end; the germline J gene provides the rest. The genes are TRBV19 and TRBJ2-3; 9 nucleotides line up with TRBD1. Germline V CDR1 and CDR2: LNHDA, SQIVND (reference sequence). CDR3 length: 14 amino acids. The CDR3 bases that were read are TGTGCCACTTCCTTGGGGACAGGGCATCAGCCG. Its protein product is CATSLGTGHQP. The entire CDR3 is CATSLGTGHQPQYF. Full variable domain (outside the CDR3, taken from reference TRBV19 and TRBJ2-3): DGGITQSPKYLFRKEGQNVTLSCEQNLNHDAMYWYRQDPGQGLRLIYYSQIVNDFQKGDIAEGYSVSREKKESFPLTVTSAQKNPTAFYLCATSLGTGHQPQYFGPGTRLTVL.

Here the CDR3 reads CASSIWAGGLVYNDYTF. CDR3 DNA, as far as it was read: TGTGCCAGTAGTATCTGGGCGGGGGGGCTTGTCTACAATGAC. This chain links TRBV19 with TRBJ1-2; D might be TRBD1 (6 bases). The DNA ends 3 residues before the CDR3 does, and the rest of the CDR3 is filled in from the germline J gene. This CDR3 comprises 17 residues. Germline V gene data show CDR1 as LNHDA and CDR2 as SQIVND (reference sequence).

In regard to this clone: The CDR3 is cut off 3 residues early in the read; its end comes from the germline J gene. The chain has TRBV5-1 and TRBJ2-7, with 9 bases lining up with TRBD2. Losses at the gene ends were 0 bases for V and 3 bases for J; bases not matched to a gene: 1. CDR1 is SGHRS and CDR2 is YFSETQ in the germline V gene. The CDR3 extends over 14 amino acids. The CDR3 loop is CASSLALAGYEQYF. CDR3 DNA (partial): TGCGCCAGCAGCTTGGCACTAGCGGGCTACGAG. Using reference TRBV5-1 and TRBJ2-7 for the parts outside the CDR3, the full variable domain is KAGVTQTPRYLIKTRGQQVTLSCSPISGHRSVSWYQQTPGQGLQFLFEYFSETQRNKGNFPGRFSGRQFSNSRSEMNVSTLELGDSALYLCASSLALAGYEQYFGPGTRLTVT.

To note about this clone: The read is 3 residues too short to cover the CDR3 end, so that end is filled in from the germline J gene. The J gene is TRBJ1-2, the V gene TRBV19, with 7 bases aligning to TRBD1. This CDR3 contains 14 residues. The junction had 8 bases not matched to a gene; V was cut back by 6 bases and J by 4 bases. Germline CDR1 and CDR2: LNHDA and SQIVND (reference sequence). The sequenced part of the CDR3 DNA is TGTGCCAGTAGAGAAAGGGGGCGTACCTATGGC. Translation gives CASRERGRTYG. The full CDR3 is CASRERGRTYGYTF.

The CDR3 DNA, read in part, is TGTGCCAGCAGCTTAGGTACTCGGGGGAATCAGCCC. Amino acid sequence: CASSLGTRGNQP. In full, the CDR3 reads CASSLGTRGNQPQHF. The chain employs TRBV11-2 and TRBJ1-5, with a weak D call TRBD1 (5 bases). The read is 3 residues too short to cover the CDR3 end, so that end is filled in from the germline J gene. Trimming removed 1 base from V and 4 bases from J, with 11 bases in between. CDR3 size: 15 residues. Germline V gene sequence: CDR1 SGHAT, CDR2 FQNNGV. Full variable domain (outside the CDR3, taken from reference TRBV11-2 and TRBJ1-5): EAGVAQSPRYKIIEKRQSVAFWCNPISGHATLYWYQQILGQGPKLLIQFQNNGVVDDSQLPKDRFSAERLKGVDSTLKIQPAKLEDSAVYLCASSLGTRGNQPQHFGDGTRLSIL.

In regard to this clone: The read finishes 3 residues shy of the CDR3 end, and the germline J gene is used to complete it. The J gene is TRBJ1-2, the V gene TRBV19; D is unclear. This CDR3 spans 13 amino acids. The germline CDR1 and CDR2 sequences are LNHDA and SQIVND (reference sequence). This CDR3 reads CASSISLAYDYTF. The CDR3 DNA, read in part, is TGTGCCAGTAGTATATCCCTTGCCTACGAC.

Regarding this clone: The read comes to an end 3 residues before the CDR3 does, leaving the germline J gene to fill in the end. This chain connects TRBV6-2 or TRBV6-3 to TRBJ1-2; tentatively, D is TRBD1 (5 bases). The CDR3 loop spans 16 amino acids. Germline V gives CDR1 MNHEY, CDR2 SVGEGT. CDR3 bases read: TGTGCCAGCAGTTACTCTAGCGGGGCGACACCCTACGAC. Protein sequence: CASSYSSGATPYD. The CDR3 reads in full as CASSYSSGATPYDYTF.